Following are 6 T cell receptor beta chains from one sample sequenced in a study of T cells after yellow fever vaccination (dated by TCRdb to about 2019). Libraries were made using 5' RACE. The listed sequencing device is Illumina HiSeq 2500. The public reads were run again by TCRdb, first through fastp at Q25 and then through MiXCR, and only productive beta chains were kept. Each CDR3 protein gets just one entry, which takes the most common genes and DNA from the rows behind it. The sample table holds approximately 510,000 distinct CDR3 sequences, of which 20% to 25% were seen once. Around 16% of the sample comes from the top ten. The sample's treatment or condition label, in plain terms: live attenuated yellow fever vaccine strain. Sample: PBMCs, taken less than 25 days after the first yellow fever vaccination. All receptors come from a young man who received the YFV17D yellow fever vaccine.

This clonotype was seen more than once but under ten times. The chain joins TRBV7-2 to TRBJ1-1; no definite D call. This CDR3 is built from 11 residues. The V gene lost 5 bases and the J gene lost 6 bases, with 7 bases spanning the gap. The V gene's germline CDR1 is SGHTA and CDR2 FQGNSA. CDR3 protein: CASSRSPEAFF. The CDR3 DNA is TGTGCCAGCAGCCGCAGCCCTGAAGCTTTCTTT.

The table lists this clonotype with a few counts. J is TRBJ2-7 and V is TRBV20-1, with 12 bases fitting TRBD2. There are 14 residues in the CDR3. Germline V gene lookup returns CDR1 DFQATT and CDR2 SNEGSKA (reference sequence). J gave up 3 bases and V 3 bases, and 3 bases lay outside the gene matches. CDR3 DNA sequence: TGCAGTGCTAGTAGGACTAGCGGGGACTACGAGCAGTACTTC. Translated, it gives CSASRTSGDYEQYF.

The rearrangement joins TRBV7-6 to TRBJ2-5, with TRBD1 matching over 10 bases. The germline V gene has CDR1 SGHVS and CDR2 FNYEAQ. This CDR3 is 16 amino acids long. The J segment lost 6 bases and the V segment lost 5 bases, leaving 12 bases of the junction unmatched. The CDR3 reads CASSLGTTGGGKTQYF. CDR3 in DNA: TGTGCCAGCAGCCTGGGGACGACAGGGGGCGGGAAGACCCAGTACTTC.

This clonotype was seen only a few times. This sequence joins TRBV4-3 and TRBJ2-7, with TRBD1 matching over 12 bases. The germline V gene encodes CDR1 LGHNA and CDR2 YSLEER. CDR3 size: 18 residues. V shed 0 bases and J 2 bases; nucleotides not matched to a gene: 8. DNA of the CDR3: TGCGCCAGCAGCCAAGATTCGGGACAGGGGGCCTTTGCCTACGAGCAGTACTTC. Translated: CASSQDSGQGAFAYEQYF.

This clonotype was counted only a few times. The chain links TRBV6-1 to TRBJ1-6; TRBD1 matches at 8 bases. The germline V gene has CDR1 MNHNS and CDR2 SASEGT. The CDR3 runs to 17 residues. With V trimmed by 5 bases and J by 8 bases, 14 bases remained unmatched. As DNA, the CDR3 is TGTGCCAGCAGTCCTGACAGGGGAGGTTTTAGGGATTCACCCCTCCACTTT. Translation gives CASSPDRGGFRDSPLHF.

J is TRBJ2-7 and V is TRBV20-1, with TRBD1 matching 9 bases. The length of the CDR3 is 13 residues. Trimming removed 3 bases from V and 2 bases from J; junction bases left unmatched: 2. Looked up from germline, CDR1 is DFQATT and CDR2 is SNEGSKA (reference sequence). The CDR3 region is CSARWTGAYEQYF. Here the CDR3 DNA reads TGCAGTGCTAGGTGGACAGGGGCCTACGAGCAGTACTTC.